Shown below are 10 T cell receptor beta chains from a single sample sequenced in a study of T cell therapy after organ transplantation. Clones were sequenced by immunoSEQ multiplex PCR, and TCRdb holds only the in-frame ones, with some missing. The data show approximately 6,400 clones, around 74% seen once. Their cognate antigens are unknown. The sample's time point: 4-8 weeks after completion of therapy. Sequencing was performed on CD8+ T cells from blood, taken after autologous CMV-specific T cell therapy. Every receptor here comes from a human patient who had received a solid organ transplant and had CMV disease. Among the T cells, some may be from the graft donor.

The genes are TRBV9 and TRBJ2-2, with D tentatively TRBD1 (5 bases). This CDR3 contains 16 residues. V lost 0 bases and J lost 1, with 10 bases in between. Germline CDR1 SGDLS, CDR2 YYNGEE. CDR3 in DNA: TGTGCCAGCAGCGTAGATAGGGGCCTGAACACCGGGGAGCTGTTTTTT. The encoded protein is CASSVDRGLNTGELFF.

V usage is TRBV5-1 and J usage is TRBJ2-3, with 7 nucleotides matching TRBD1. The CDR3 covers 17 residues. J was trimmed by 0 bases and V by 3 bases; bases with no gene match: 10. Germline CDR1 reads SGHRS; CDR2 reads YFSETQ. The CDR3 here is CASSCDRVVVSTDTQYF. The CDR3 coding sequence is TGCGCCAGCAGCTGTGACAGGGTGGTTGTTAGCACAGATACGCAGTATTTT.

This clone showed up just a few times. V gene TRBV5-1 combines with J gene TRBJ2-5; 12 bases align to TRBD2. CDR3 length equals 18 residues. V was clipped by 2 bases and J by 4 bases; unmatched bases: 12. The germline V gene encodes CDR1 SGHRS and CDR2 YFSETQ. CDR3 in amino acids: CASSFGPPTSGRPETQYF. CDR3 coding DNA: TGCGCCAGCAGCTTCGGCCCCCCGACTAGCGGGAGACCAGAGACCCAGTACTTC. Using reference TRBV5-1 and TRBJ2-5 for the parts outside the CDR3, the full variable domain is KAGVTQTPRYLIKTRGQQVTLSCSPISGHRSVSWYQQTPGQGLQFLFEYFSETQRNKGNFPGRFSGRQFSNSRSEMNVSTLELGDSALYLCASSFGPPTSGRPETQYFGPGTRLLVL.

The chain links TRBV5-6 to TRBJ1-1; TRBD1 matches at 7 bases. V gave up 4 bases and J gave up 4 bases; unmatched junction bases: 10. The CDR3 covers 15 residues. The germline V gene has CDR1 SGHDT and CDR2 YYEEEE. CDR3 coding DNA: TGTGCCAGCAGCGTATCCCCATCAGGGGGCACTGAAGCTTTCTTT. Amino acid sequence: CASSVSPSGGTEAFF.

The genes are TRBV15 and TRBJ2-1; D perhaps matches TRBD1 (6 bases). Deletions cut 5 bases from V and 3 bases from J, with 11 bases between. CDR1 LNHNV and CDR2 YYDKDF come from the germline V gene (reference sequence). The CDR3 extends over 14 amino acids. CDR3 nucleotides: TGTGCCACCAGCGAGGACAGAAACTACAATGAGCAGTTCTTC. As protein: CATSEDRNYNEQFF.

The chain links TRBV6-5 to TRBJ2-7; either TRBD1 or TRBD2 may fit D (5 bases each). Trimming took off 5 bases at V and 3 bases at J, with 14 bases between the two ends. The CDR3 is made up of 14 amino acids. The germline gives CDR1 MNHEY, CDR2 SVGAGI. The CDR3 here is CASSPRDGYYEQYF. The DNA of the CDR3 is TGTGCCAGCAGTCCCCGGGACGGCTACTACGAGCAGTACTTC.

V and J are TRBV15 and TRBJ2-2, with 9 bases fitting TRBD1. The germline V gene encodes CDR1 LNHNV and CDR2 YYDKDF (reference sequence). V shed 3 bases, J shed 4 bases, and the junction held 3 bases outside the gene matches. This CDR3 spans 15 amino acids. CDR3 protein: CATSRDRGRTGELFF. The CDR3 coding sequence is TGTGCCACCAGCAGGGACAGGGGACGCACCGGGGAGCTGTTTTTT.

The chain links TRBV6-4 to TRBJ2-2; 7 nucleotides match TRBD2. The CDR3 is made up of 14 amino acids. Per the germline V gene, CDR1 is MRHNA and CDR2 is SNTAGT. V trimming: 2 bases; J trimming: 3 bases; junction bases outside the gene matches: 0. CDR3 residues: CASSDGRDTGELFF. The DNA of the CDR3 is TGTGCCAGCAGTGACGGGAGGGACACCGGGGAGCTGTTTTTT.

The chain recombines TRBV5-5 with TRBJ2-1; tentative D call: TRBD1 (8 bases). V lost 4 bases, J lost 0 bases, and 17 bases lay in between. CDR1 and CDR2 (germline): SGHKS, YYEKEE (reference sequence). CDR3 length equals 17 residues. CDR3 sequence: CASSLRGGTGSYNEQFF. CDR3 in DNA: TGTGCCAGCAGCCTCCGGGGAGGGACAGGCTCCTACAATGAGCAGTTCTTC.

This chain joins TRBV10-3 and TRBJ2-7; a possible D gene is TRBD1 (6 bases). CDR1 and CDR2 (germline): ENHRY, SYGVKD. The CDR3 length is 13 residues. V lost 10 bases and J 7 bases, leaving 20 bases between the germline ends. In nucleotides, the CDR3 is TGTGCCAGCAGCTGGGACACCGCGTTGGAGCAGTACTTC. This sequence encodes CASSWDTALEQYF.